These 18 T cell receptor beta chains share one sample of origin, sequenced in a study of blood T cells in healthy people across ages. A second about 6 to 12 cycle PCR used barcoded and J-beta primers. MiXCR, applied by TCRdb to the 5' RACE reads, yields one record per CDR3 protein. The sample has hundreds of thousands of distinct CDR3 sequences; around 45% are singletons. The sample consisted of blood. All receptors derive from a woman aged 60-75 years in good health.

This clonotype was observed a handful of times. The chain uses TRBV15 and TRBJ2-7; D possibly corresponds to TRBD2 (5 bases). V was clipped by 3 bases and J by 2 bases, with 17 bases between them. CDR1 and CDR2 (germline): LNHNV, YYDKDF (reference sequence). This CDR3 spans 16 amino acids. The DNA for the CDR3 is TGTGCCACCAGCAGGGCTCTGGTAGCGAACGCCTACGAGCAGTACTTC. This gives the protein CATSRALVANAYEQYF.

This chain connects TRBV5-1 to TRBJ1-3, with no clear D. CDR3 length: 16 amino acids. Trimming left V 2 bases short and J 0 bases short, with 12 bases between. Looked up from germline, CDR1 is SGHRS and CDR2 is YFSETQ. CDR3 sequence (DNA): TGCGCCAGCAGCTTAATGGACGGTCTCTCTGGAAACACCATATATTTT. Translating gives CASSLMDGLSGNTIYF.

This clonotype occurred a few times. The genes are TRBV7-2 and TRBJ1-1; D ambiguous. V lost 1 base and J lost 0, with 12 bases in between. CDR3 length: 16 amino acids. From germline, CDR1 is SGHTA and CDR2 FQGNSA. CDR3 residues: CASSLVGSNMNTEAFF. The CDR3 nucleotides read TGTGCCAGCAGCTTAGTTGGATCAAATATGAACACTGAAGCTTTCTTT.

This clonotype was seen a few times. The chain combines TRBV27 with TRBJ2-5, with D perhaps matching TRBD1 or TRBD2 (5 bases each). This CDR3 is 14 amino acids long. Trimming removed 5 bases at V and 2 bases at J, with 12 bases between. Germline CDR1 is MNHEY and CDR2 is SMNVEV (reference sequence). CDR3: CASSPVRGQETQYF. The CDR3 nucleotides are TGTGCCAGCAGTCCGGTGAGGGGACAAGAGACCCAGTACTTC.

Only a few counts were recorded for this clonotype. The CDR3 reads CATSRNYEQYF. CDR3 in DNA: TGTGCCACCAGCAGGAACTACGAGCAGTACTTC. The chain joins TRBV15 to TRBJ2-7; no clear D. The germline gives CDR1 LNHNV, CDR2 YYDKDF (reference sequence). V shed 3 bases and J shed 3 bases, with 3 bases lying between them. The length of the CDR3 is 11 residues.

V is TRBV11-2 and J is TRBJ2-1, with 10 positions matching TRBD2. The length of the CDR3 is 17 residues. The germline V gene has CDR1 SGHAT and CDR2 FQNNGV. V gave up 2 bases and J gave up 9 bases; unmatched junction bases: 13. CDR3 amino acids: CASSLRASGSGSVEQFF. The CDR3 nucleotides are TGTGCCAGCAGCTTAAGGGCTAGCGGGAGCGGGTCGGTTGAGCAGTTCTTC.

The chain recombines TRBV30 with TRBJ2-1; D gene uncertain. The CDR3 covers 11 residues. Looked up from germline, CDR1 is GTSNPN and CDR2 is SVGIG (reference sequence). The V and J ends lost 4 bases and 5 bases respectively, with 6 bases between them. CDR3 residues: CAWTTDNEQFF. In DNA, the CDR3 is TGTGCCTGGACTACCGACAATGAGCAGTTCTTC.

This clonotype was counted a few times. This chain joins TRBV29-1 and TRBJ2-5; 8 bases line up with TRBD1. TRBJ2-7 matches the DNA end more closely, so the J call is doubtful. The germline CDR1 and CDR2 sequences are SQVTM and ANQGSEA. The CDR3 consists of 11 residues. The CDR3 DNA reads as TGCAGCGTAGCACAGGGGGGCGAGCAGTACTTC. Its protein product is CSVAQGGEQYF.

The V and J genes are TRBV7-2 and TRBJ1-1; D gene ambiguous. This CDR3 spans 13 amino acids. V lost 1 base and J 4 bases, leaving 7 bases between the germline ends. Germline-derived CDR1 and CDR2 are SGHTA and FQGNSA. CDR3 sequence: CASSLERGTEAFF. The CDR3 DNA reads as TGTGCCAGCAGCTTAGAACGAGGCACTGAAGCTTTCTTT.

A note on this clonotype: A much bigger clone sits one base away, suggesting this may be a read error. This chain joins TRBV4-3 and TRBJ2-7; D is undetermined. The CDR3 sequence is 16 residues long. Trimming left V 3 bases short and J 7 bases short, with 22 bases between. Germline values: CDR1 LGHNA, CDR2 YSLEER. CDR3 region: CASSHYFGELYNEQYF. CDR3 DNA sequence: TGCGCCAGCAGCCATTACTTCGGCGAACTCTACAATGAGCAGTACTTC.

The gene calls are TRBV3-1 and TRBJ1-6, with D perhaps matching TRBD1 (6 bases). The ends were cut back, 4 bases at V and 5 bases at J, with 12 bases in the middle. CDR1 is LGHDT, CDR2 YNNKEL, per germline (reference sequence). The CDR3 has 15 residues. Written as DNA, the CDR3 is TGTGCCAGCAGCCCAGAAACAGGGCATAATTCACCCCTCCACTTT. This sequence encodes CASSPETGHNSPLHF.

This clonotype was counted a single time. The V and J genes are TRBV20-1 and TRBJ2-4; 7 bases line up with TRBD1. The CDR3 sequence is 13 residues long. CDR1 is DFQATT and CDR2 is SNEGSKA in the germline V gene (reference sequence). With 0 bases clipped from V and 10 bases from J, the junction kept 6 bases outside the gene matches. CDR3 in DNA: TGCAGTGCTAGAGAGACAGGGTCGGGAATTCAGTACTTC. It translates to CSARETGSGIQYF.

This clonotype showed up just a few times. The chain links TRBV27 to TRBJ2-1; TRBD1 aligns across 9 bases. Germline CDR1 MNHEY, CDR2 SMNVEV (reference sequence). Trimming cost V 6 bases and J 9 bases; bases outside gene matches: 6. The length of the CDR3 is 13 residues. CDR3 in DNA: TGTGCCAGCAGGTGGACAGGGGCGGGTGAGCAGTTCTTC. It encodes CASRWTGAGEQFF.

The chain recombines TRBV15 with TRBJ2-1; weak D call: TRBD2 (6 bases). V lost 1 base to trimming and J lost 13 bases, with 14 bases between them. CDR1 LNHNV and CDR2 YYDKDF come from the germline V gene (reference sequence). There are 13 residues in the CDR3. This CDR3 is CATSRARRETQFF. CDR3 nucleotides: TGTGCCACCAGCAGAGCAAGGAGGGAGACCCAGTTCTTC. The complete variable domain, with remaining parts taken from reference TRBV15 and TRBJ2-1, reads DAMVIQNPRYQVTQFGKPVTLSCSQTLNHNVMYWYQQKSSQAPKLLFHYYDKDFNNEADTPDNFQSRRPNTSFCFLDIRSPGLGDTAMYLCATSRARRETQFFGPGTRLTVL.

V usage is TRBV27 and J usage is TRBJ1-2, with 8 bases identical to TRBD1. V lost 6 bases and J lost 0; bases outside the gene matches: 6. CDR1 and CDR2 from the germline V gene are MNHEY and SMNVEV (reference sequence). The CDR3 is made up of 15 amino acids. CDR3 region: CASRTATGANYGYTF. As DNA, the CDR3 is TGTGCCAGCAGGACAGCGACAGGGGCTAACTATGGCTACACCTTC.

About this clonotype itself: The germline gene is not matched at one end of the junction; a read error may be the cause. V and J are TRBV2 and TRBJ2-5; 7 bases are a match to TRBD2. The CDR3 extends over 12 amino acids. CDR1 is SNHLY, CDR2 FYNNEI, per germline. The CDR3 coding sequence is TGTGCCACCCAGCGGGAACGAGAGGCCCAGTACTTC. It translates to CATQREREAQYF.

This clonotype was observed a single time. V usage is TRBV20-1 and J usage is TRBJ1-5; D is unresolved. The CDR3 length is 15 residues. CDR1 is DFQATT and CDR2 is SNEGSKA in the germline V gene (reference sequence). V lost 5 bases and J lost 1, with 15 bases in between. The CDR3 nucleotides read TGCAGTGCTGGGCCCAGCGGACGGAGCAATCAGCCCCAGCATTTT. Protein: CSAGPSGRSNQPQHF.

This clonotype was counted between two and nine times. The V and J genes are TRBV28 and TRBJ1-6; TRBD1 is a possible D gene (6 bases). CDR1 and CDR2 from the germline V gene are MDHEN and SYDVKM. V was shortened by 6 bases and J by 7 bases, with 10 bases between the two germline ends. There are 13 residues in the CDR3. In nucleotides, the CDR3 is TGTGCCAGCAGAAAACAGGGAAATTCACCCCTCCACTTT. This encodes CASRKQGNSPLHF.